The following is a T cell receptor (beta chain) sequence with its context. The target antigen is unknown. The PCR template was genomic DNA. The TCR beta CDR3 region was amplified using 30 forward and 13 reverse primers. One entry per CDR3 protein results from TCRdb running MiXCR on the multiplex PCR reads. This table holds 250,000 or so distinct CDR3 sequences, roughly 50% found once. Diabetic patients met standard criteria for type 1 or type 2 diabetes. Germline V gives CDR1 MNHEY, CDR2 SVGAGI. V was trimmed by 0 bases and J by 9 bases, leaving 18 bases between them. CDR3 length: 16 residues. These data are taken from a study of type 1 and type 2 diabetes patients. Study context: Participants included type 1 and type 2 diabetes patients plus nondiabetic controls. Sequencing for the whole study yielded more than 15 million paired-end reads.

Study-level findings and limits: Both CD4+ and CD8+ type 2 diabetes repertoires showed significantly higher diversity than type 1.

The sequence came from a man aged 18-30 years with type 2 diabetes. The sample taken for sequencing was peripheral blood mononuclear cells (PBMCs). This chain joins TRBV6-5 and TRBJ2-1; tentatively, D is TRBD2 (5 bases). CDR3 sequence (DNA): TGTGCCAGCAGTTACTCGAGTGGGTACCCTCGGGGTGAGCAGTTCTTC. It encodes CASSYSSGYPRGEQFF.